This T cell receptor (beta chain) came from a study of T cells expressing NK-cell markers. Turning to the study itself: Each TCR beta repertoire originated in sorted T cells that were CD3+CD56+NKG2C+, CD3+CD56+NKG2C- or CD3+CD56-NKG2C+. Among the eight sequenced donors, seven tested HCMV-seropositive and one tested seronegative.

Of note for this clonotype: No antigen is known for it.

Study results and limitations: The HCMV specificity of the expanded NKG2C+ T cell clones stayed unresolved. A range of roughly 1.0-7.0% of CD8+ T cells consisted of dominant NKG2C+ clonotypes in several donors.

The CDR3 length is 12 residues. With the 5' RACE reads reprocessed, TCRdb shows one record per CDR3 protein and no DNA. Reported are some 150,000 distinct CDR3 sequences; the ten largest clones contain around 12%. The receptor comes from a man between 18 and 29 years old in good health. Specimen: blood T cells: a sorted CD56 or NKG2C T cell subset, CD4+ or CD8+ T cells, or bulk PBMC T cells (not recorded which). V and J are TRBV12-3 or TRBV12-4 and TRBJ1-5. This CDR3 reads CASRRESQPQHF.